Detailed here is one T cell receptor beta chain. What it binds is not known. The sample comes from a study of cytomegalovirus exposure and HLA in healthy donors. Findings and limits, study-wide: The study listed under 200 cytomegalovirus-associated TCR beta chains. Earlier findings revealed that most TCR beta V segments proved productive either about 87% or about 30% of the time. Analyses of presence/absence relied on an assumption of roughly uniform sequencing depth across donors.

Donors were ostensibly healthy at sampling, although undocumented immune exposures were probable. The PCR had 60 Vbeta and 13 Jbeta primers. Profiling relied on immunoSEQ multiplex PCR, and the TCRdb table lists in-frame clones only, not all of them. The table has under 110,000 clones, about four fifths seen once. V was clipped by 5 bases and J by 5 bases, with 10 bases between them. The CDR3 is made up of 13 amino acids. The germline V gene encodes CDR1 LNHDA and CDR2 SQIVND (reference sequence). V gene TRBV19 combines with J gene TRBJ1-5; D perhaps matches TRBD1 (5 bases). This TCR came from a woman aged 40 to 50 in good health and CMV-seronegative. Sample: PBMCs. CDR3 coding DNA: TGTGCCAGTAGTGTGATACAGGATCAGCCCCAGCATTTT. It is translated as CASSVIQDQPQHF.